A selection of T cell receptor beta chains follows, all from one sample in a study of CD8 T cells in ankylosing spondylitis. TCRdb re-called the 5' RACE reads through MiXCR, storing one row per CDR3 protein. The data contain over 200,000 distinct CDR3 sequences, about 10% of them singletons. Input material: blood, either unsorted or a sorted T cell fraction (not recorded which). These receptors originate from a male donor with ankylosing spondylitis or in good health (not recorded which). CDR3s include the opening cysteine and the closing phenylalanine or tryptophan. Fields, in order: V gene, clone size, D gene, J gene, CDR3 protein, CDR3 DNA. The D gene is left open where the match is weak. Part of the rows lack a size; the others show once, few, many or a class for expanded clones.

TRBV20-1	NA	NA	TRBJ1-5	CSARDIQGLTGYSNQPQHF	TGCAGTGCTAGAGATATCCAGGGCCTTACGGGGTATAGCAATCAGCCCCAGCATTTT
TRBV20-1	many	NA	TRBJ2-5	CSASGVSETQYF	TGCAGTGCTAGCGGGGTGTCGGAGACCCAGTACTTC
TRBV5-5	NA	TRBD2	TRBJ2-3	CASSWGLAGSSTDTQYF	TGTGCCAGCAGCTGGGGACTAGCGGGGTCTAGCACAGATACGCAGTATTTT
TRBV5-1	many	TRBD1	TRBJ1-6	CASSLETGGNSPLHF	TGCGCCAGCAGCCTGGAGACAGGGGGTAATTCACCCCTCCACTTT
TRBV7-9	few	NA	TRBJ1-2	CASSLGEGGGYTF	TGTGCCAGCAGCTTAGGAGAGGGAGGCGGCTACACCTTC
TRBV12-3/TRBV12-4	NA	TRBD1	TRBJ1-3	CASRGQGLSGNTIYF	TGTGCCAGCAGAGGACAGGGACTCTCTGGAAACACCATATATTTT
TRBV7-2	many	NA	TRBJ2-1	CASSLRPANSYNEQFF	TGTGCCAGCAGCCTTCGACCAGCGAACTCCTACAATGAGCAGTTCTTC
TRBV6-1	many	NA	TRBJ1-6	CASRATQGVSSYNSPLHF	TGTGCCAGCAGGGCCACTCAGGGCGTGAGCTCCTATAATTCACCCCTCCACTTT
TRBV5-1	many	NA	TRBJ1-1	CASSIQTPSTEAFF	TGCGCCAGCAGCATCCAGACCCCCAGCACTGAAGCTTTCTTT
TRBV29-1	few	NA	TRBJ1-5	CSVVVSGAMWPQHF	TGCAGCGTTGTGGTCTCGGGGGCCATGTGGCCCCAGCATTTT
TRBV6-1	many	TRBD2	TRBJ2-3	CASSATSGADTQYF	TGTGCCAGCAGTGCAACTAGCGGCGCAGATACGCAGTATTTT
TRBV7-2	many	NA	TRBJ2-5	CASSREVQETQYF	TGTGCTTCCAGCAGGGAAGTTCAAGAGACCCAGTACTTC
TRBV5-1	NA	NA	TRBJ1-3	CASSLGSAPISGNTIYF	TGCGCCAGCAGCTTGGGGTCAGCTCCCATCTCTGGAAACACCATATATTTT
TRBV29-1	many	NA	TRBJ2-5	CSVEEAQQETQYF	TGCAGCGTTGAAGAAGCACAACAAGAGACCCAGTACTTC
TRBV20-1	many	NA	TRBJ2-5	CSARARWLLETQYF	TGCAGTGCTAGAGCACGGTGGCTCCTCGAGACCCAGTACTTC
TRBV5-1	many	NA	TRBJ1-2	CASSLDQGNEGYTF	TGCGCCAGCAGCTTGGACCAGGGGAATGAGGGCTACACCTTC
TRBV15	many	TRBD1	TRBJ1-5	CATSSEPGQNQPQHF	TGTGCCACCAGCTCAGAGCCGGGACAGAATCAGCCCCAGCATTTT
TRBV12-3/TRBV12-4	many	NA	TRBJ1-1	CASSKHRTDNTEAFF	TGTGCCAGCAGTAAACACAGGACGGACAACACTGAAGCTTTCTTT
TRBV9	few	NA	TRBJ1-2	CASSVANSGGYTF	TGTGCCAGCAGCGTAGCTAATAGTGGTGGCTACACCTTC
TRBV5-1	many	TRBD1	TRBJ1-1	CASRGPAPGQDRNKNTEAFF	TGCGCCAGCAGGGGGCCGGCGCCGGGACAGGACCGTAACAAGAACACTGAAGCTTTCTTT
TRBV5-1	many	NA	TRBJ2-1	CASSLEGRSPNEQFF	TGCGCCAGCAGCTTGGAAGGCCGGTCCCCAAATGAGCAGTTCTTC
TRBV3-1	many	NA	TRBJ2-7	CASSQDFYEQYF	TGTGCCAGCAGCCAAGACTTCTACGAGCAGTACTTC
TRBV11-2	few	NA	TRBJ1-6	CASTEGGWSYNSPLHF	TGTGCCAGCACCGAAGGAGGATGGTCCTATAATTCACCCCTCCACTTT
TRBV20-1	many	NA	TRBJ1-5	CSARSGTTAAQPQHF	TGCAGTGCCCGTTCCGGGACGACTGCTGCCCAGCCCCAGCATTTT
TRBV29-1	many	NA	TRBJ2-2	CSVVRTTGELFF	TGCAGCGTTGTGAGGACCACCGGGGAGCTGTTTTTT
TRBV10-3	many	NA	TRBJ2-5	CAISESGTASETQYF	TGTGCCATCAGTGAGTCTGGGACTGCGTCCGAGACCCAGTACTTC
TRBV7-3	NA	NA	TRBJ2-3	CASSLGYSADTQYF	TGTGCCAGCAGCTTAGGCTACAGCGCAGATACGCAGTATTTT
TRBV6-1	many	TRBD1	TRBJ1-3	CASSHMELTGSSSGNTIYF	TGTGCCAGCAGCCATATGGAACTGACAGGGAGCAGCTCTGGAAACACCATATATTTT
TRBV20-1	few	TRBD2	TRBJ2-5	CSALPGGETQYF	TGCAGTGCTCTACCGGGGGGTGAGACCCAGTACTTC
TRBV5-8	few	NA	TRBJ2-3	CASSLVSAGTDTQYF	TGTGCCAGCAGCTTGGTCTCAGCGGGCACAGATACGCAGTATTTT
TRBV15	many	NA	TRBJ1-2	CATSRGRLPAYYGYTF	TGTGCCACCAGCAGAGGCAGGCTCCCCGCCTACTATGGCTACACCTTC
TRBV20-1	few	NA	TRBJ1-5	CSAIGLNGYSNQPQHF	TGCAGTGCTATTGGACTTAATGGATATAGCAATCAGCCCCAGCATTTT
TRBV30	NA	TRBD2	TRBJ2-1	CAWSVGLAANNEQFF	TGTGCCTGGAGTGTCGGACTAGCGGCCAACAATGAGCAGTTCTTC
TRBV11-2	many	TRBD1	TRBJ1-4	CASSPNTGVATNEKLFF	TGTGCCAGCAGCCCCAATACAGGGGTTGCAACTAATGAAAAACTGTTTTTT
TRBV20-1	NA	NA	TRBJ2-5	CSARARGWGQETQYF	TGCAGTGCGCGGGCCCGGGGGTGGGGTCAAGAGACCCAGTACTTC
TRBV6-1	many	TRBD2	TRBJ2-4	CASSPSGGENIQYF	TGTGCCAGCAGTCCCTCCGGGGGGGAAAACATTCAGTACTTC
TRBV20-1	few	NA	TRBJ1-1	CSAFYTGETEAFF	TGCAGTGCCTTTTACACGGGGGAGACTGAAGCTTTCTTT
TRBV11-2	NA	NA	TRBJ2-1	CASSTGSTQFF	TGTGCCAGCAGCACTGGCTCGACGCAGTTCTTC
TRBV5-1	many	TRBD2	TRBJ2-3	CASSPRTSGGLSTDTQYF	TGCGCCAGCAGCCCACGGACTAGCGGGGGGCTAAGCACAGATACGCAGTATTTT
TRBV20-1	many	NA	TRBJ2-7	CSARGPDSFPYEQYF	TGCAGTGCTAGAGGTCCCGACTCCTTTCCCTACGAGCAGTACTTC
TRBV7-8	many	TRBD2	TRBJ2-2	CASSSWASGGLGELFF	TGTGCCAGCAGCTCATGGGCTAGCGGCGGGCTCGGGGAGCTGTTTTTT
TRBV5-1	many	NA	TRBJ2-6	CASSSPNHPGANVLTF	TGCGCCAGCAGCTCCCCAAACCATCCTGGGGCCAACGTCCTGACTTTC
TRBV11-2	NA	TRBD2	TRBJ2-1	CASSFSLAGGLSYNEQFF	TGTGCCAGCAGCTTCTCACTAGCGGGGGGGCTCTCCTACAATGAGCAGTTCTTC
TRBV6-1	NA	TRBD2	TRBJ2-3	CASSPRSGERADTQYF	TGTGCCAGCAGTCCTAGAAGCGGGGAGAGGGCAGATACGCAGTATTTT
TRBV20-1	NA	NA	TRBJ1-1	CSAPQGLNTEAFF	TGCAGTGCCCCACAGGGTTTGAACACTGAAGCTTTCTTT
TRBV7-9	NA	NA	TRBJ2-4	CASSSGDKNIQYF	TGTGCCAGCAGCTCGGGTGACAAAAACATTCAGTACTTC
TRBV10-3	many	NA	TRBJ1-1	CAISASMNTEAFF	TGTGCCATCAGTGCTTCTATGAACACTGAAGCTTTCTTT
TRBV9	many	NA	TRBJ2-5	CASSVLGLGKETQYF	TGTGCCAGCAGCGTACTCGGGCTCGGAAAAGAGACCCAGTACTTC
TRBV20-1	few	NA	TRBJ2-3	CSARDRGLYTDTQYF	TGCAGTGCTAGAGATAGGGGACTTTACACAGATACGCAGTATTTT
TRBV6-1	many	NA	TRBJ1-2	CATSYGGRQANYGYTF	TGTGCCACCTCCTACGGGGGACGGCAAGCTAACTATGGCTACACCTTC
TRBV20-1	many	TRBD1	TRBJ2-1	CSAARNVRTGHNEQFF	TGCAGTGCTGCGAGAAACGTCAGGACAGGCCACAATGAGCAGTTCTTC
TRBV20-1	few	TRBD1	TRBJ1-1	CSAGQGAWSTEAFF	TGCAGTGCTGGACAGGGGGCTTGGAGCACTGAAGCTTTCTTT
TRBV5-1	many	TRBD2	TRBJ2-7	CASSALSGGNTYEQYF	TGCGCCAGCAGCGCCTTGAGCGGGGGAAACACCTACGAGCAGTACTTC
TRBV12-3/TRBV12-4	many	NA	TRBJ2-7	CASSLLGEDNYFACISYEQYF	TGTGCCAGCAGTTTATTGGGGGAAGATAACTACTTCGCTTGTATTTCCTACGAGCAGTACTTC
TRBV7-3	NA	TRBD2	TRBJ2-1	CASSSGLAGGPIHEQFF	TGTGCCAGCAGCTCCGGACTAGCGGGGGGGCCGATCCATGAGCAGTTCTTC
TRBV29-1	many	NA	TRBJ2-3	CSVEEDRDTQYF	TGCAGCGTTGAAGAGGACCGAGATACGCAGTATTTT
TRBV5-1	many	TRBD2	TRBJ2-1	CASRSSGPSNEQFF	TGCGCCAGCAGGAGTAGCGGGCCCTCCAATGAGCAGTTCTTC
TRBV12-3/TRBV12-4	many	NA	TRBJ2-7	CASSPSGPGVEQYF	TGTGCCAGCAGTCCCTCGGGACCGGGCGTGGAGCAGTACTTC
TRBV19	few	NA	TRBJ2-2	CASSIVGGRTGELFF	TGTGCCAGTAGTATAGTAGGGGGGCGAACCGGGGAGCTGTTTTTT
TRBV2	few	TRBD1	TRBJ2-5	CASSERGQYGETQYF	TGTGCCAGCAGTGAAAGGGGGCAATATGGAGAGACCCAGTACTTC